What follows describes a single T cell receptor (beta chain). Its target antigen remains unknown. No base quality values were provided; no much bigger clone lies one nucleotide off. The cohort consisted of hundreds of healthy bone marrow donors. At the time of sampling, every cohort member was nominally healthy, though immune exposures that went unrecorded were likely present. The donor tested CMV seropositive and was one of the 289 seropositive cohort members. Each donor provided a peripheral blood sample, and peripheral blood mononuclear cells were used for TCR beta sequencing. Genomic DNA extraction from the blood cell samples was performed with the Qiagen DNeasy Blood Extraction Kit. These data come from a study of cytomegalovirus exposure and HLA in healthy donors (dated by TCRdb to about 2017). For the wider study: An earlier analysis of about 530 of the donors reported about 300 Gb of sequence data and around 120 million unique TCR beta sequences obtained from around 170 million T cells. The genetic ancestry cluster associated with self-reported Caucasian donors included over 65% of the roughly 400 genotyped donors. An earlier analysis of 587 of the donors applied high-throughput TCR beta sequencing to assess whether each TCR beta V gene segment acted as functional or pseudogenic. Rather than drawing on any new phenotypic data, the later analysis identified candidate immune exposures from TCR beta sequences and the way those sequences occurred across donors. Among 300 to 500 genotyped donors of the cohort, an average of roughly 230,000 unique TCR beta nucleotide sequences was sequenced per donor, of which about 18% were non-productive. Every discovery cohort repertoire had been produced on one sequencing platform. A later genetic analysis took genome-wide SNP genotypes for about 60% of the roughly 670 donors and used that subset as a discovery cohort. High-throughput TCR immunosequencing, statistical association of individual TCRs with disease status, and machine learning were combined to predict cytomegalovirus infection status. The T cell repertoires of several hundred subjects were profiled by immunosequencing and related to cytomegalovirus serostatus. A later analysis re-analyzed previously published TCR beta repertoires from about 600 donors and added high-resolution HLA genotyping to study TCR occurrence patterns. HLA typing included class I and class II loci at four-digit resolution. The study aimed to test whether cataloging public T cell receptors could reveal signatures of past pathogen exposure. Donor age, sex, ethnicity and CMV serostatus were compiled alongside the repertoire data. The number of donors typed differed by locus, with 629-630 for A, B, C, DRB1 and DQB1, around 560 for DQA1, approximately 570 for DPA1, and under 490 for DPB1. An early release that covered roughly 600 HLA-typed donors contained about 300 gigabases of sequencing data and tens of millions of unique TCR sequences. Along with the approximately 600-subject first cohort, a separate validation cohort of over a hundred different subjects was used. Because of strong linkage in the cohort, four or five DR-DQ haplotypes were treated as single units for association and clustering.

To prepare the library, the immunoSEQ multiplex PCR assay was applied. For the multiplex PCR, a mixture combining 60 forward primers for TCR Vbeta segments and 13 reverse primers for TCR Jbeta segments was used. Amplification of the CDR3 region of rearranged TCR beta genes was performed with a multiplex PCR assay on genomic DNA. Amplified TCR beta libraries were sequenced as 87-base-pair reads on the Illumina HiSeq System. Under the source paper's analysis protocol: Across the 500 to 750 repertoires, a later analysis counted roughly 84 million unique TCR beta chains, around 11 million of which were shared by at least two donors. A nearest-neighbor algorithm error-corrected the raw reads and collapsed the reads into unique sequences, merging closely related sequences to remove PCR and sequencing errors. To assign V, D and J gene segments, CDR3 sequences were aligned to IMGT reference sequences. For a sequence to be retained, at least a six-nucleotide match to both a V gene segment and a J gene segment was required. Rearrangements were called productive when the CDR3 lacked stop codons and stayed in frame with V and J; all others were non-productive. Following IMGT convention, CDR3 was defined as the stretch from the second conserved V-encoded cysteine to the conserved J-encoded phenylalanine. The earlier analysis of some 550 of the donors excluded any sequence lacking an unambiguous match to a single V gene segment. In an earlier analysis of approximately 500 of the donors, a V segment was called functional when productive rearrangements were above 56.7%, and segregating when the standard deviation between donors exceeded 5%. A statistical classification framework was built to diagnose cytomegalovirus status from the catalog of TCR beta chain sequences. In a later analysis, V and J genes were assigned by comparing TCR nucleotide sequences against IMGT/GENE-DB human TR gene sequences. In a later analysis, CDR3 sequences and most-parsimonious VDJ recombination scenarios were assigned using the TCRdist pipeline. In a later analysis, every TCR beta chain was defined by the combination of its CDR3 amino acid sequence and its V-gene family, and reads without a unique V-gene family were dropped. A later analysis removed 550 to 650 highly shared, low-generation-probability nucleotide sequences to deal with suspected cross-contamination and a sequencing artifact. In a later analysis, a clonal expansion index for each public chain was calculated from normalized within-repertoire ranks of inferred template counts. In a later analysis, generation probabilities were computed using a VDJ recombination model fitted to out-of-frame rearrangements, and the results were checked against IGoR. In a later analysis, hypergeometric tests were used to score TCR-TCR, TCR-HLA and TCR-CMV co-occurrence, with a repertoire-size bias correction applied to TCR pairs. In a later analysis, false discovery rates were estimated by permuting HLA or CMV assignments 20 times. In a later analysis, co-occurring TCRs were grouped with DBSCAN, and TCRdist sequence similarity was added when clustering was performed within HLA-allele-positive subsets. Repertoires with fewer than 30,000 or more than 120,000 public chains, plus five repertoires with anomalous nucleotide sharing, were excluded from co-occurrence clustering. The clones in this table, taken by TCRdb from immuneACCESS, are in-frame only. Not every clone is retained; where verified, under half of the shortfall comes from an unresolved V gene, and the cause of the rest is unknown. That table is the source of V, J and clone size, and D and trimming were worked out from the DNA. The sample includes 200,000 to 300,000 clones, with 84% observed a single time. Approximately 2% of the sample rests with the top ten.

Unmatched junction bases come to 5, with V trimmed by 4 bases and J by 3 bases. Reading from cysteine to phenylalanine, the CDR3 counts 15 amino acids. Only CDR3 DNA remains: 45 bases, in frame from the first base. The CDR1 and CDR2 encoded by the germline V gene are SGHTA and FQGTGA. Results the study describes overall, beyond this receptor: Because some donors lacked HLA typing at each locus, the association tests relied only on the typed subset. A further reported finding was that TCR beta sequences accurately predicted the HLA-A and HLA-B alleles for most subjects in the first cohort. A group of highly shared sequence variants was considered likely to be a technical artifact of the sequencing pipeline. The cohort was sequenced for TCR beta chains only, and without alpha or paired-chain data the features that could be detected were limited. In an earlier analysis of a few hundred of the donors, most TCR beta V segments were observed in productive rearrangements about 87% or about 30% of the time, broadly matching IMGT annotations. A few of the identified cytomegalovirus-associated TCR beta chains were confirmed in vitro to be specific for cytomegalovirus antigens. Sequencing depth was assumed to be roughly uniform across donors in the presence/absence analyses, though that assumption may not hold. In a later analysis, HLA-associated TCR beta chains showed more clonal expansion and lower generation probabilities than non-associated chains that were equally common. The authors suggested that the approach could potentially be generalized to other disease states and immunological phenotypes. Across donors, most TCR sequences were observed very rarely, whereas some public TCRs were present in many individuals. A total of 150 to 200 TCR beta chains were listed by the study as associated with cytomegalovirus. The classifier was reported to diagnose cytomegalovirus status with high specificity and sensitivity in both the original and validation cohorts. Some IMGT-functional V segments, including TRBV6-2 and TRBV6-3, could not be distinguished by the 87-base-pair reads and were therefore excluded. Specific HLA alleles were associated with 16,951 TCR beta sequences at a false discovery rate of 0.05 in a later analysis. Seventeen rarely observed V segments, including chromosome 9 orphons, were excluded from the earlier analysis of a few hundred of the donors because counts were too low. According to a later analysis, parvovirus B19, influenza, CMV and Epstein-Barr virus appeared linked to several top co-occurrence clusters. According to a later analysis, TCR association rates differed among HLA loci, with DRB1 alleles showing the most associated TCRs and HLA-C alleles showing the fewest. Immune exposure information for the cohort was limited to CMV serostatus. A later analysis found that most CMV-associated TCR beta chains appeared HLA-restricted, with HLA associations seemingly driven largely by CMV exposure. V-gene and J-gene trimming of TCR beta chains was associated with a missense DCLRE1C variant in a later genetic analysis, and the association was replicated in an independent cohort. When HLA alleles, especially DR and DQ, strongly co-occurred, TCR associations were difficult to assign to individual alleles. Compared with the approximately 700-donor mean, donors in an Asian-associated ancestry cluster had fewer N-insertions in productive TCRs, according to a later genetic analysis. Linkage disequilibrium might explain the correlated functional status among segregating V segments, but an unknown experimental factor could not be excluded.

Sequencing was done on a sample of PBMCs. The origin of this receptor is a woman in her thirties or forties in good health and CMV-seropositive. The sequence joins TRBV7-3 to TRBJ2-3, and 9 bases in between align with TRBD1. The DNA sequence follows: TGTGCCAGCAGCTACGGGACAGGGAATACAGATACGCAGTATTTT. It translates as CASSYGTGNTDTQYF.